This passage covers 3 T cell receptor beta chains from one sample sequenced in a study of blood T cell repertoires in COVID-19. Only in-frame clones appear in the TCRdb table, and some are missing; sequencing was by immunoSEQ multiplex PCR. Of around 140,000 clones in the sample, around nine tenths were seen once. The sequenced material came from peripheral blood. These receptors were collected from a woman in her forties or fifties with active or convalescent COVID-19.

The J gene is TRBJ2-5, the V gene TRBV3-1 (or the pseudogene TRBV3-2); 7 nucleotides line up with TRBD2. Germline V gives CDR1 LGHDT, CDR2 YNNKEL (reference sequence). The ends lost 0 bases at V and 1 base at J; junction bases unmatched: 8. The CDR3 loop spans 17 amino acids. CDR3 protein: CASSQDLGGRAQETQYF. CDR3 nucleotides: TGTGCCAGCAGCCAAGATCTAGGCGGGAGAGCCCAAGAGACCCAGTACTTC.

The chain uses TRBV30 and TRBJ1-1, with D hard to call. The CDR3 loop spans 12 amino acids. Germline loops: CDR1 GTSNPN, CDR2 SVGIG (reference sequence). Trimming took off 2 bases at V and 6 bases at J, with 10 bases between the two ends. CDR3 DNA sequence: TGTGCCTGGAGTTCTATTCTCGCTGAAGCTTTCTTT. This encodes CAWSSILAEAFF.

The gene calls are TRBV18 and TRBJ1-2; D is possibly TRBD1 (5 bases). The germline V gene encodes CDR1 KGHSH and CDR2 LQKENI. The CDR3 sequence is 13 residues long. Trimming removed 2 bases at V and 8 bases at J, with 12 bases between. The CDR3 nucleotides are TGTGCCAGCTCACCAAGGAGGGGCGAAGGCTACACCTTC. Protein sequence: CASSPRRGEGYTF.